A selection of T cell receptor beta chains follows, all from one sample in a study of OX40 agonist ivuxolimab in advanced cancers. Only in-frame clones appear in the TCRdb table, and some are missing; sequencing was by immunoSEQ multiplex PCR. The sample consists of approximately 90,000 clones, roughly 89% of them appearing once. This specimen consisted of CD4+ or CD8+ T cells sorted from blood, obtained in a trial of the OX40 agonist ivuxolimab. All receptors come from an adult with an advanced solid tumor such as melanoma, head and neck, liver or kidney cancer. Each CDR3 is given with its conserved first and last residue. A D gene is named only where the DNA matches it firmly. Clone size is shown for a subset of rows, as once, few, many or a class of expanded clone.

V: TRBV10-1; length: 13; size: NA; D: NA; J: TRBJ2-5; CDR3: CASSDMGLETQYF; DNA: TGCGCCAGCAGTGATATGGGCCTCGAGACCCAGTACTTC
V: TRBV7-2; length: 12; size: NA; D: NA; J: TRBJ2-5; CDR3: CASSVSQETQYF; DNA: TGTGCCAGCAGCGTATCCCAAGAGACCCAGTACTTC
V: TRBV6-5; length: 15; size: few; D: TRBD2; J: TRBJ2-7; CDR3: CASSYSFEREYEQYF; DNA: TGTGCCAGCAGTTACTCGTTCGAGCGGGAGTACGAGCAGTACTTC
V: TRBV18; length: 14; size: NA; D: TRBD1; J: TRBJ2-7; CDR3: CASSPTTGSGEQYF; DNA: TGTGCCAGCTCACCAACGACAGGGTCGGGCGAGCAGTACTTC
V: TRBV5-1; length: 14; size: NA; D: NA; J: TRBJ1-2; CDR3: CASSLGHSDYGYTF; DNA: TGCGCCAGCAGCTTGGGACACAGCGACTATGGCTACACCTTC
V: TRBV6-5; length: 14; size: NA; D: NA; J: TRBJ1-1; CDR3: CASSTLGMNTEAFF; DNA: TGTGCCAGCAGTACCTTAGGCATGAACACTGAAGCTTTCTTT
V: TRBV7-9; length: 16; size: NA; D: TRBD2; J: TRBJ2-7; CDR3: CASSPREPGGTYEQYF; DNA: TGTGCCAGCAGCCCCCGGGAGCCGGGGGGAACCTACGAGCAGTACTTC
V: TRBV27; length: 15; size: NA; D: NA; J: TRBJ1-5; CDR3: CASSSSSGGNQPQHF; DNA: TGTGCCAGCAGTTCCTCCTCGGGGGGCAATCAGCCCCAGCATTTT
V: TRBV7-2; length: 15; size: NA; D: NA; J: TRBJ1-2; CDR3: CASSQGPRDMDGYTF; DNA: TGTGCCAGCAGCCAGGGGCCAAGGGATATGGACGGCTACACCTTC
V: TRBV6-1; length: 17; size: NA; D: NA; J: TRBJ2-1; CDR3: CASSEAGGGRAYNEQFF; DNA: TGTGCCAGCAGTGAAGCGGGGGGCGGGAGAGCCTACAATGAGCAGTTCTTC
V: TRBV5-1; length: 13; size: NA; D: NA; J: TRBJ1-1; CDR3: CASSEGMDTEAFF; DNA: TGCGCCAGCAGTGAGGGTATGGACACTGAAGCTTTCTTT
V: TRBV21-1; length: 17; size: NA; D: NA; J: TRBJ2-5; CDR3: CASSKKGNRPSQETQYF; DNA: TGTGCCAGCAGCAAAAAAGGAAACAGGCCGAGCCAAGAGACCCAGTACTTC
V: TRBV27; length: 13; size: NA; D: TRBD1; J: TRBJ1-1; CDR3: CASGDRGGTEAFF; DNA: TGTGCCAGCGGGGACAGGGGCGGGACTGAAGCTTTCTTT
V: TRBV5-1; length: 15; size: NA; D: TRBD1; J: TRBJ1-1; CDR3: CASSSSTGGSTEAFF; DNA: TGCGCCAGCAGCTCGTCGACAGGGGGAAGCACTGAAGCTTTCTTT
V: TRBV5-1; length: 13; size: many; D: NA; J: TRBJ2-7; CDR3: CASSLVPNYEQYF; DNA: TGCGCCAGCAGCTTGGTTCCCAACTACGAGCAGTACTTC
V: TRBV25-1; length: 12; size: NA; D: NA; J: TRBJ2-1; CDR3: CARASEDNEQFF; DNA: TGTGCCCGGGCCTCAGAGGACAATGAGCAGTTCTTC
V: TRBV5-1; length: 15; size: once; D: NA; J: TRBJ2-1; CDR3: CASSGPQSSYNEQFF; DNA: TGCGCCAGCAGCGGCCCGCAGTCTTCCTACAATGAGCAGTTCTTC
V: TRBV6-5; length: 12; size: NA; D: NA; J: TRBJ1-2; CDR3: CASSPGPSGYTF; DNA: TGTGCCAGCAGTCCAGGGCCCTCAGGCTACACCTTC
V: TRBV5-1; length: 16; size: NA; D: TRBD1; J: TRBJ1-2; CDR3: CASSLGQGALGYGYTF; DNA: TGCGCCAGCAGCTTGGGACAGGGGGCGCTTGGGTATGGCTACACCTTC
V: TRBV2; length: 14; size: NA; D: NA; J: TRBJ1-6; CDR3: CASGGGLYNSPLHF; DNA: TGTGCCAGCGGAGGGGGTTTGTATAATTCACCCCTCCACTTT
V: TRBV5-1; length: 15; size: NA; D: NA; J: TRBJ2-2; CDR3: CASSLQAGVVGELFF; DNA: TGCGCCAGCAGCTTGCAAGCAGGGGTGGTCGGGGAGCTGTTTTTT
V: TRBV7-9; length: 15; size: once; D: TRBD1; J: TRBJ1-2; CDR3: CASSSQGAKGYGYTF; DNA: TGTGCCAGCAGCTCGCAGGGGGCAAAGGGCTATGGCTACACCTTC
V: TRBV6-6; length: 14; size: once; D: NA; J: TRBJ1-5; CDR3: CAGRGPLSNQPQHF; DNA: TGTGCCGGGCGGGGGCCCCTTAGCAATCAGCCCCAGCATTTT
V: TRBV2; length: 16; size: NA; D: NA; J: TRBJ2-1; CDR3: CASSKGFMLSYNEQFF; DNA: TGTGCCAGCAGCAAAGGGTTCATGCTCTCCTACAATGAGCAGTTCTTC
V: TRBV9; length: 15; size: many; D: TRBD1; J: TRBJ1-3; CDR3: CASSDPQGPGNTIYF; DNA: TGTGCCAGCAGCGACCCACAGGGGCCTGGAAACACCATATATTTT
V: TRBV11-3; length: 15; size: NA; D: NA; J: TRBJ2-7; CDR3: CASSPPGTGGGEQYF; DNA: TGTGCCAGCAGCCCCCCCGGGACCGGAGGTGGCGAGCAGTACTTC
V: TRBV2; length: 17; size: once; D: TRBD2; J: TRBJ2-3; CDR3: CASSVPGPSGSTDTQYF; DNA: TGTGCCAGCAGCGTCCCCGGCCCTAGCGGGAGTACAGATACGCAGTATTTT
V: TRBV28; length: 13; size: NA; D: NA; J: TRBJ2-7; CDR3: CASSLDDSYEQYF; DNA: TGTGCCAGCAGCCTGGACGACTCCTACGAGCAGTACTTC
V: TRBV6-1; length: 16; size: NA; D: NA; J: TRBJ2-2; CDR3: CASSEIVWPATGELFF; DNA: TGTGCCAGCAGTGAAATCGTTTGGCCTGCCACCGGGGAGCTGTTTTTT
V: TRBV28; length: 12; size: NA; D: NA; J: TRBJ2-7; CDR3: CASSSRRYEQYF; DNA: TGTGCCAGCAGTTCAAGGAGGTACGAGCAGTACTTC
V: TRBV28; length: 14; size: once; D: NA; J: TRBJ2-5; CDR3: CASSFGGRAETQYF; DNA: TGTGCCAGCAGTTTCGGGGGGCGCGCAGAGACCCAGTACTTC
V: TRBV7-9; length: 15; size: NA; D: NA; J: TRBJ2-3; CDR3: CASSLTGSRTDTQYF; DNA: TGTGCCAGCAGCTTAACTGGCTCCCGCACAGATACGCAGTATTTT
V: TRBV30; length: 18; size: NA; D: TRBD2; J: TRBJ2-7; CDR3: CAWSVGYRIGRERYEQYF; DNA: TGTGCCTGGAGTGTAGGTTATCGGATTGGGCGGGAGAGGTACGAGCAGTACTTC
V: TRBV18; length: 14; size: NA; D: NA; J: TRBJ2-3; CDR3: CASSPPVHPDTQYF; DNA: TGTGCCAGCTCACCACCGGTGCATCCAGATACGCAGTATTTT
V: TRBV11-2; length: 16; size: NA; D: TRBD2; J: TRBJ2-7; CDR3: CASSFDSGSRAYEQYF; DNA: TGTGCCAGCAGCTTCGACAGCGGGAGTAGGGCCTACGAGCAGTACTTC
V: TRBV7-9; length: 16; size: NA; D: TRBD2; J: TRBJ2-2; CDR3: CASSLGAGGYTGELFF; DNA: TGTGCCAGCAGCTTAGGTGCGGGAGGGTACACCGGGGAGCTGTTTTTT
V: TRBV2; length: 16; size: NA; D: TRBD1; J: TRBJ2-7; CDR3: CASTAPQGMDSYEQYF; DNA: TGTGCCAGCACCGCGCCACAGGGGATGGACTCCTACGAGCAGTACTTC
V: TRBV12-5; length: 13; size: NA; D: TRBD1; J: TRBJ2-7; CDR3: CASGLGTGNEQYF; DNA: TGTGCTAGTGGTCTCGGGACAGGGAACGAGCAGTACTTC
V: TRBV2; length: 15; size: NA; D: TRBD2; J: TRBJ2-1; CDR3: CASSEGLAMNNEQFF; DNA: TGTGCCAGCAGTGAAGGACTAGCTATGAACAATGAGCAGTTCTTC
V: TRBV7-8; length: 13; size: few; D: NA; J: TRBJ1-5; CDR3: CASSNSVNQPQHF; DNA: TGTGCCAGCAGCAACTCCGTGAATCAGCCCCAGCATTTT
V: TRBV28; length: 15; size: NA; D: TRBD1; J: TRBJ2-2; CDR3: CAGCRTGGYTGELFF; DNA: TGTGCCGGGTGCCGGACAGGGGGCTACACCGGGGAGCTGTTTTTT
V: TRBV19; length: 14; size: NA; D: TRBD1; J: TRBJ2-5; CDR3: CASRPTGLSETQYF; DNA: TGTGCCAGTAGGCCGACAGGGCTATCTGAGACCCAGTACTTC
V: TRBV4-1; length: 19; size: NA; D: TRBD2; J: TRBJ2-7; CDR3: CASSQSASGLAGGTYEQYF; DNA: TGCGCCAGCAGCCAATCTGCGTCGGGACTAGCGGGAGGGACCTACGAGCAGTACTTC
V: TRBV6-1; length: 17; size: once; D: NA; J: TRBJ1-2; CDR3: CASSEIGSPKQDYGYTF; DNA: TGTGCCAGCAGTGAAATAGGCAGTCCGAAGCAAGATTATGGCTACACCTTC
V: TRBV5-4; length: 14; size: NA; D: NA; J: TRBJ2-5; CDR3: CASSLERPEETQYF; DNA: TGTGCCAGCAGCTTGGAACGGCCCGAAGAGACCCAGTACTTC
V: TRBV14; length: 14; size: once; D: TRBD1; J: TRBJ1-1; CDR3: CASSPDRASTEAFF; DNA: TGTGCCAGCAGCCCGGACAGGGCCAGCACTGAAGCTTTCTTT
V: TRBV5-1; length: 14; size: NA; D: NA; J: TRBJ1-1; CDR3: CASSLPGGNTEAFF; DNA: TGCGCCAGCAGCTTACCCGGGGGCAACACTGAAGCTTTCTTT
V: TRBV6-1; length: 15; size: NA; D: NA; J: TRBJ1-1; CDR3: CASSEEPRLNTEAFF; DNA: TGTGCCAGCAGTGAAGAACCGAGGTTGAACACTGAAGCTTTCTTT
V: TRBV6-6; length: 16; size: NA; D: NA; J: TRBJ2-1; CDR3: CASSYSGTVTYNEQFF; DNA: TGTGCCAGCAGTTACTCAGGTACAGTGACCTACAATGAGCAGTTCTTC
V: TRBV30; length: 16; size: NA; D: TRBD2; J: TRBJ2-3; CDR3: CAWNGASGRFTDTQYF; DNA: TGTGCCTGGAATGGGGCTAGCGGGAGATTTACAGATACGCAGTATTTT
V: TRBV11-2; length: 18; size: NA; D: TRBD1; J: TRBJ2-2; CDR3: CASSPHRQGMKGAGELFF; DNA: TGTGCCAGCAGCCCACACCGACAGGGAATGAAAGGGGCCGGGGAGCTGTTTTTT
V: TRBV7-3; length: 17; size: NA; D: TRBD2; J: TRBJ2-2; CDR3: CASSTGWERGNTGELFF; DNA: TGTGCCAGCAGCACGGGCTGGGAGCGGGGGAACACCGGGGAGCTGTTTTTT
V: TRBV19; length: 14; size: NA; D: TRBD2; J: TRBJ2-1; CDR3: CASSMASGLNEQFF; DNA: TGTGCCAGTAGTATGGCTAGCGGACTCAATGAGCAGTTCTTC